The rows below give T cell receptor beta chains drawn from one sample of a study of blood T cell repertoires in COVID-19. Clones were sequenced by immunoSEQ multiplex PCR, and TCRdb holds only the in-frame ones, with some missing. The table includes about 74,000 clones, around 90% detected once. Material: peripheral blood. These receptors all stem from a man aged 50-60 years with acute or convalescent COVID-19. Both conserved end residues are part of each CDR3. D genes are given only for firm matches. Not every row has a clone size; where given, it reads once, few, many or a size class.

j_gene	abundance	d_gene	v_gene	CDR3nt	CDR3aa
TRBJ2-7	NA	NA	TRBV5-8	TGTGCCAGCAGCCGCGACCACAGCTCCTACGAGCAGTACTTC	CASSRDHSSYEQYF
TRBJ2-7	NA	NA	TRBV7-9	TGTGCCAGCAGGACCGGGACACGTTCGGACGAGCAGTACTTC	CASRTGTRSDEQYF
TRBJ2-1	NA	TRBD2	TRBV11-2	TGTGCCAGCAGCTTAGCACCTAGCGGGAGTAGGAATGAGCAGTTCTTC	CASSLAPSGSRNEQFF
TRBJ1-6	NA	NA	TRBV27	TGTGCCAGCAGTCCGAGGGGGAGGGAGGTGGGTTCACCCCTCCACTTT	CASSPRGREVGSPLHF
TRBJ1-3	NA	TRBD1	TRBV7-9	TGTGCCAGCAGCCCGACAGGGGGTGGAAACACCATATATTTT	CASSPTGGGNTIYF
TRBJ2-5	NA	TRBD1	TRBV7-9	TGTGCCAGCAGCTACTTGGGGACAGGGAAAGAGACCCAGTACTTC	CASSYLGTGKETQYF
TRBJ2-3	NA	NA	TRBV5-1	TGCGCCAGCTCTCCCACTGGGACTCAAATCCCCGATACGCAGTATTTT	CASSPTGTQIPDTQYF
TRBJ1-3	few	NA	TRBV30	TGTGCCTGGAGCCTGGGGCTGTTCAGCTCTGGAAACACCATATATTTT	CAWSLGLFSSGNTIYF
TRBJ2-2	once	NA	TRBV28	TGTGCCAGCATCGGGATGTTCGGGGAGCTGTTTTTT	CASIGMFGELFF
TRBJ1-5	NA	NA	TRBV18	TGTGCCAGCTCCCACCTCGGGGATAGCAATCAGCCCCAGCATTTT	CASSHLGDSNQPQHF
TRBJ1-4	NA	NA	TRBV5-1	TGCGCCAGCAGCTTTATTGGGGAGGCTAATGAAAAACTGTTTTTT	CASSFIGEANEKLFF
TRBJ2-5	once	NA	TRBV12-3/TRBV12-4	TGTGCCAGCAGTGCGCCGCGGGGGACCCAGTACTTC	CASSAPRGTQYF
TRBJ2-1	NA	TRBD2	TRBV7-9	TGTGCCAGCAGCCCTAGCGGGGGGTCCTCCTACAATGAGCAGTTCTTC	CASSPSGGSSYNEQFF
TRBJ2-2	NA	TRBD1	TRBV12-5	TGTGCTAGTGGTCCTTCGGACAGGAGATTGCTGTTTTTT	CASGPSDRRLLFF
TRBJ2-2	NA	NA	TRBV5-5	TGTGCCAGCAGCTTGTTCGGGGGTAACACCGGGGAGCTGTTTTTT	CASSLFGGNTGELFF
TRBJ1-1	NA	TRBD1	TRBV19	TGTGCCAGTATTCCTAAATTCAGGGGGCAGAACACTGAAGCTTTCTTT	CASIPKFRGQNTEAFF
TRBJ2-1	NA	TRBD1	TRBV5-1	TGCGCCAGCTACCGGGACAGGGGGTCAAATGAGCAGTTCTTC	CASYRDRGSNEQFF
TRBJ2-2	NA	NA	TRBV18	TGTGCCAGCTTAAGCTACGGAGCGAACACCGGGGAGCTGTTTTTT	CASLSYGANTGELFF
TRBJ1-4	NA	TRBD1	TRBV4-2	TGTGCCAGCAGCCAAGCGACAGGGGGCGTAGGTGAAAAACTGTTTTTT	CASSQATGGVGEKLFF
TRBJ2-5	NA	NA	TRBV27	TGTGCCAGCAGTTTATACGGGCGGGGCGAGACCCAGTACTTC	CASSLYGRGETQYF
TRBJ1-5	few	NA	TRBV19	TGTGCCAGTAGTCAACAGGGATTTAATCAGCCCCAGCATTTT	CASSQQGFNQPQHF
TRBJ2-5	NA	TRBD2	TRBV29-1	TGCAGCGTTGAAATCTCTAGCGGGAGGGGGCAGACCCAGTACTTC	CSVEISSGRGQTQYF
TRBJ2-7	NA	NA	TRBV10-3	TGTGCCATCAGTGAATCTGGTGGCAGGGGCTACGAGCAGTACTTC	CAISESGGRGYEQYF
TRBJ1-5	NA	NA	TRBV24-1	TGTGCCACCAGTGATTCAGGGGGCAATCAGCCCCAGCATTTT	CATSDSGGNQPQHF
TRBJ1-2	NA	NA	TRBV3-1/TRBV3-2	TGTGCCAGCAGCCACCTCGAGGATGGCTACACCTTC	CASSHLEDGYTF
TRBJ1-4	NA	NA	TRBV7-6	TGTGCCAGCAGCTTTGGGGGGGCGTCTAATGAAAAACTGTTTTTT	CASSFGGASNEKLFF
TRBJ2-3	NA	TRBD2	TRBV7-2	TGTGCCAGCAGCTTCGCCCCGAGAGGCGGCGGGAGGGCCCTAGATACGCAGTATTTT	CASSFAPRGGGRALDTQYF
TRBJ1-1	NA	NA	TRBV27	TGTGCCAGCAGTTTAAGCCCCTCCAGGGTGACTGAAGCTTTCTTT	CASSLSPSRVTEAFF
TRBJ2-5	once	NA	TRBV4-3	TGCGCCAGCAGCCAAGGGGGCAGTCAAGAGACCCAGTACTTC	CASSQGGSQETQYF
TRBJ2-3	NA	NA	TRBV7-3	TGTGCCAGCAGCTTAACCCCCGGGTCCTCAGATACGCAGTATTTT	CASSLTPGSSDTQYF
TRBJ1-5	NA	TRBD1	TRBV28	TGTGCCAGCACCGACCGCAGGGGGGCGGACAATCAGCCCCAGCATTTT	CASTDRRGADNQPQHF
TRBJ2-3	NA	NA	TRBV7-2	TGTGCCAGCAGCTTATCGCCGGTTACTAGCACAGATACGCAGTATTTT	CASSLSPVTSTDTQYF
TRBJ1-5	NA	TRBD1	TRBV11-2	TGTGCCAGCAGTCCCGGGACAGGGGGCAATCAGCCCCAGCATTTT	CASSPGTGGNQPQHF
TRBJ1-2	NA	NA	TRBV4-1	TGCGCCAGCAGCCAAGATAGTAGGGGGAACTATGGCTACACCTTC	CASSQDSRGNYGYTF
TRBJ1-2	NA	NA	TRBV5-6	TGTGCCAGCAGCTATGGCCTGAATAACTATGGCTACACCTTC	CASSYGLNNYGYTF
TRBJ2-1	once	TRBD2	TRBV10-1	TGCGCCAGCAGAGTACTAGCGGGGGGTGGGGATGAGCAGTTCTTC	CASRVLAGGGDEQFF
TRBJ2-7	NA	TRBD1	TRBV27	TGTGCCAGCCGTGACAGGGGGGCTATTTTCGAGCAGTACTTC	CASRDRGAIFEQYF
TRBJ2-3	NA	NA	TRBV19	TGTGCCAGTAGCCCAGAATACCGAGATACGCAGTATTTT	CASSPEYRDTQYF
TRBJ1-1	NA	TRBD1	TRBV5-1	TGCGCCAGCAGCTTGGGACAGGGGGCCCCGTTATCTGAAGCTTTCTTT	CASSLGQGAPLSEAFF
TRBJ1-2	once	TRBD1	TRBV6-5	TGTGCCAGCAGTACCAGGACAGGGGGCTTTGGCTACACCTTC	CASSTRTGGFGYTF
TRBJ1-2	NA	NA	TRBV5-8	TGTGCCAGCAGCTTGTATTACAGTCCCAACTATGGCTACACCTTC	CASSLYYSPNYGYTF
TRBJ1-3	NA	NA	TRBV6-5	TGTGCCAGCAGTCCGGGTAGAAACACCATATATTTT	CASSPGRNTIYF
TRBJ1-6	NA	NA	TRBV28	TGTGCCAGCAGTTTATTTGGGAGCTCCTATAATTCACCCCTCCACTTT	CASSLFGSSYNSPLHF
TRBJ1-1	NA	NA	TRBV7-2	TGTGCCAGCAGCTTTATGACAGGGAACACTGAAGCTTTCTTT	CASSFMTGNTEAFF
TRBJ2-3	once	NA	TRBV10-3	TGTGCCACCAAGAGCGGGAGCACAGATACGCAGTATTTT	CATKSGSTDTQYF
TRBJ2-2	NA	NA	TRBV7-3	TGTGCCAGCAGCTTCGGAAAGGAGGGGGAGCTGTTTTTT	CASSFGKEGELFF
TRBJ2-5	NA	NA	TRBV29-1	TGCAGCGTTGAATCCCGACTATTAAAGACCCAGTACTTC	CSVESRLLKTQYF
TRBJ2-5	NA	TRBD2	TRBV3-1/TRBV3-2	TGTGCCAGCAGCCTAACTAGCGACGAAGAGACCCAGTACTTC	CASSLTSDEETQYF
TRBJ2-2	NA	TRBD2	TRBV5-4	TGTGCCAGCAGCTTTGGACTAGTTATCACCGGGGAGCTGTTTTTT	CASSFGLVITGELFF
TRBJ2-2	NA	TRBD1	TRBV27	TGTGCCAGCAGAGAGCTAAGAACAGGGGCGAGCACCGGGGAGCTGTTTTTT	CASRELRTGASTGELFF
TRBJ1-5	NA	NA	TRBV18	TGTGCCAGCCGAGGAGGGGAACAGCCCCAGCATTTT	CASRGGEQPQHF
TRBJ1-2	NA	TRBD1	TRBV4-3	TGCGCCAGCAGCCAAGATCGTAACAGGGGCAGCTATGGCTACACCTTC	CASSQDRNRGSYGYTF